This T cell receptor beta chain emerged from a study of response to subunit inactivated influenza vaccine. Study results and caveats: After each seasonal influenza vaccination, few new T cells are recruited, the authors suggested.

The CDR3 has 15 amino acids. Trimming shortened V by 0 bases and J by 6 bases, and 9 bases separated the two germline ends. Looked up from germline, CDR1 is LGHDT and CDR2 is YNNKEL (reference sequence). Of note for this clonotype: Antigen unknown.

TCRdb reprocessed the RT-PCR reads with MiXCR, giving one entry per CDR3 protein. The table records about 180,000 distinct CDR3 sequences, nearly 9.5% of them present only once. The specimen was non-naive T cells sorted from PBMCs, collected on the day of vaccination. This receptor was obtained from a man aged 50 to 59 who received an inactivated influenza vaccine. The chain carries TRBV3-1 and TRBJ2-6; unclear D gene. CDR3 sequence (DNA): TGTGCCAGCAGCCAAGATCTGGACCCGGCCAACGTCCTGACTTTC. Translating gives CASSQDLDPANVLTF.